The 21 T cell receptor beta chains presented below share a single source sample, sequenced in a study of cytomegalovirus exposure and HLA in healthy donors (dated by TCRdb to 2017 to 2019). Preparation of the library involved the immunoSEQ multiplex PCR assay. For the multiplex PCR, a mixture combining 60 forward primers for TCR Vbeta segments and 13 reverse primers for TCR Jbeta segments was used. In TCRdb, the immuneACCESS table is reduced to in-frame sequences with V and J assigned. These tables do not hold every clone; where another copy was compared, an unresolved V gene accounts for under half, and the others remain unexplained. For this sample there are some 91,000 clones; about 89% appear just once. Approximately 9.2% of the sample is in the top ten clones. The specimen sequenced was PBMCs. Every receptor here comes from a man aged 30 to 39 in good health and CMV-seropositive.

The chain links TRBV9 to TRBJ1-2; 8 nucleotides match TRBD1. The J segment lost 4 bases and the V segment lost 0 bases, leaving 8 bases of the junction unmatched. This CDR3 comprises 16 residues. Germline V gene data show CDR1 as SGDLS and CDR2 as YYNGEE. The CDR3 loop reads CASSVAIGTGAYGYTF. The CDR3 nucleotides are TGTGCCAGCAGCGTAGCGATCGGGACAGGAGCCTATGGCTACACCTTC.

This rearrangement joins TRBV27 to TRBJ2-1; tentative D call: TRBD2 (5 bases). This CDR3 has 15 amino acids. V was pared by 7 bases and J by 0 bases, with 13 bases between. Germline V gene lookup returns CDR1 MNHEY and CDR2 SMNVEV (reference sequence). The DNA for the CDR3 is TGTGCCAGCACTTATTCCCGGGGCTCCTACAATGAGCAGTTCTTC. It is translated as CASTYSRGSYNEQFF.

The rearrangement joins TRBV7-9 to TRBJ2-1; 9 bases fit TRBD1. CDR1 and CDR2 (germline): SEHNR, FQNEAQ (reference sequence). CDR3 length: 13 amino acids. V was pared by 4 bases and J by 8 bases, with 3 bases of the junction left unmatched. The CDR3 region is CASSWTGVDEQFF. The CDR3 nucleotides are TGTGCCAGCAGCTGGACAGGGGTTGATGAGCAGTTCTTC.

This clone was found once. The chain employs TRBV2 and TRBJ1-1, with TRBD1 as a possible D gene (6 bases). The CDR3 runs 15 residues. Germline CDR1 is SNHLY and CDR2 is FYNNEI. Trimming cost V 4 bases and J 4 bases, with 16 bases left between them. The CDR3 coding sequence is TGTGCCAGCAGTGCCTCCTCCGGGACAAGCACTGAAGCTTTCTTT. The encoded protein is CASSASSGTSTEAFF. The complete variable domain, with remaining parts taken from reference TRBV2 and TRBJ1-1, reads EPEVTQTPSHQVTQMGQEVILRCVPISNHLYFYWYRQILGQKVEFLVSFYNNEISEKSEIFDDQFSVERPDGSNFTLKIRSTKLEDSAMYFCASSASSGTSTEAFFGQGTRLTVV.

The chain links TRBV7-6 to TRBJ2-1; 11 nucleotides match TRBD1. Germline CDR1 SGHVS, CDR2 FNYEAQ. The V gene end was trimmed by 3 bases and the J gene end by 4 bases; junction bases not matched to a gene: 5. The CDR3 spans 16 residues. CDR3 nucleotides: TGTGCCAGCAGCTTCGGACAGGGGGCACAGTACAATGAGCAGTTCTTC. Translated, it gives CASSFGQGAQYNEQFF.

V gene TRBV27 combines with J gene TRBJ2-1, with 9 bases identical to TRBD2. This CDR3 has 15 residues. The germline CDR1 and CDR2 sequences are MNHEY and SMNVEV (reference sequence). V lost 5 bases and J lost 7; bases outside the gene matches: 9. The CDR3 DNA reads as TGTGCCAGCAGTAGAGCGGGAGGCCTGGGAAATGAGCAGTTCTTC. Its protein is CASSRAGGLGNEQFF.

CDR3 nucleotides: TGTGCCAGCAGCTTAGATGGGCCGTACAATGAGCAGTTCTTC. Its translation: CASSLDGPYNEQFF. V and J are TRBV11-3 and TRBJ2-1; D gene unclear. There are 14 residues in the CDR3. V was shortened by 0 bases and J by 4 bases, with 7 bases between the two germline ends. CDR1 and CDR2 (germline): SGHNT, YENEEA.

V and J are TRBV14 and TRBJ2-3; D is possibly TRBD2 (5 bases). The length of the CDR3 is 16 residues. The germline V gene has CDR1 SGHDN and CDR2 FVKESK. The V and J ends lost 4 bases and 0 bases respectively, with 14 bases between them. The CDR3 protein is CASSPGLSLSTDTQYF. CDR3 bases: TGTGCCAGCAGCCCCGGACTTTCCCTAAGCACAGATACGCAGTATTTT.

This clone was detected only once. V and J are TRBV5-6 and TRBJ2-5; D is ambiguous. The DNA matches TRBJ2-7 better at its end, which makes the J call doubtful. Germline CDR1 and CDR2: SGHDT and YYEEEE. The CDR3 contains 12 residues. The CDR3 bases are TGTGCCAGCAGCTTTCGTACCTACGAGCAGTACTTC. It encodes CASSFRTYEQYF.

This chain joins TRBV4-1 and TRBJ2-5; a weak D match, TRBD1 (5 bases). This CDR3 is 16 amino acids long. The V end lost 3 bases, the J end lost 2 bases, and 16 bases lay between the germline ends. Germline CDR1 reads MGHRA; CDR2 reads YSYEKL. In DNA form, the CDR3 reads TGCGCCAGCAGCCACCCAGCGACAGATACACAAGAGACCCAGTACTTC. Translating it yields CASSHPATDTQETQYF.

The V call is TRBV2, the J call TRBJ1-2; 8 nucleotides match TRBD1. The CDR3 runs 13 residues. Germline loops: CDR1 SNHLY, CDR2 FYNNEI. The J segment lost 6 bases and the V segment lost 9 bases, leaving 9 bases of the junction unmatched. The CDR3 region has the DNA TGTGCCAGACACAGGGGGATCCCCGATGGCTACACCTTC. It translates to CARHRGIPDGYTF.

The genes are TRBV28 and TRBJ1-4; D may be TRBD1 (5 bases). The CDR3 has 14 residues. Trimming removed 2 bases from V and 6 bases from J, with 10 bases in between. Germline V gene lookup returns CDR1 MDHEN and CDR2 SYDVKM. CDR3 in DNA: TGTGCCAGCAGTTTAGATTCGACAGATGAAAAACTGTTTTTT. Amino acids: CASSLDSTDEKLFF.

The rearrangement uses TRBV11-2 and TRBJ1-4; 9 bases map to TRBD1. This CDR3 contains 18 residues. V dropped 5 bases and J dropped 7; count of bases not matched to a gene: 17. The germline CDR1 and CDR2 sequences are SGHAT and FQNNGV. In DNA form, the CDR3 reads TGTGCCAGCAGCCACGGACGGGATTACGGGACAGGGTCTGAAAAACTGTTTTTT. It encodes CASSHGRDYGTGSEKLFF.

The rearrangement joins TRBV6-1 to TRBJ1-1; a weak D match, TRBD1 (5 bases). Per germline, CDR1 MNHNS and CDR2 SASEGT. CDR3 length: 15 residues. V gave up 4 bases and J gave up 1 base, with 13 bases separating them. CDR3 DNA sequence: TGTGCCAGCAGTGCTATACAGGTACCGAACACTGAAGCTTTCTTT. Translating it yields CASSAIQVPNTEAFF.

The rearrangement joins TRBV5-4 to TRBJ2-7; TRBD1 matches 8 bases. Germline V gene data show CDR1 as SGHNT and CDR2 as YYREEE (reference sequence). This CDR3 contains 15 residues. Trimming cost V 3 bases and J 6 bases; bases outside gene matches: 11. CDR3 loop: CASSSPGAGGSEQYF. The CDR3, as DNA: TGTGCCAGCAGCTCGCCGGGGGCAGGGGGCTCCGAGCAGTACTTC.

The CDR3 DNA reads as TGTGCCACCAGCAAACAGGCAGGTTTCGCCGGAGTGAGCTACGAGCAGTACTTC. Its protein is CATSKQAGFAGVSYEQYF. The chain recombines TRBV15 with TRBJ2-7; tentative D call: TRBD1 (5 bases). V was clipped by 4 bases and J by 3 bases, with 25 bases between them. CDR1 is LNHNV, CDR2 YYDKDF, per germline (reference sequence). This CDR3 contains 18 residues.

V gene TRBV2 combines with J gene TRBJ2-1; TRBD1 agrees at 8 bases. The CDR3 has 15 residues. V trimming: 1 base; J trimming: 4 bases; junction bases outside the gene matches: 3. Germline CDR1 is SNHLY and CDR2 is FYNNEI. CDR3 nucleotide sequence: TGTGCCAGCAGTGAAGGAGACAGGGGTTACAATGAGCAGTTCTTC. Amino acid sequence: CASSEGDRGYNEQFF.

The rearrangement joins TRBV5-1 to TRBJ2-1; the D is unclear. Trimming removed 0 bases from V and 6 bases from J, with 13 bases in between. Germline CDR1 is SGHRS and CDR2 is YFSETQ. This CDR3 has 15 residues. The CDR3 sequence is CASSLATTSFNEQFF. CDR3 bases: TGCGCCAGCAGCTTGGCCACTACAAGTTTCAATGAGCAGTTCTTC.

V and J are TRBV19 and TRBJ1-1; TRBD1 might be the D (5 bases). Germline V gene lookup returns CDR1 LNHDA and CDR2 SQIVND (reference sequence). The V gene lost 2 bases and the J gene lost 5 bases, with 12 bases spanning the gap. CDR3 size: 14 residues. The CDR3 spells CASSINRGGTEAFF. DNA of the CDR3: TGTGCCAGTAGTATAAATAGGGGAGGGACTGAAGCTTTCTTT.

The rearrangement links TRBV4-1 to TRBJ2-7, with 15 bases lining up with TRBD2. The CDR3 has 17 amino acids. The germline V gene has CDR1 MGHRA and CDR2 YSYEKL. Losses at the gene ends were 4 bases for V and 0 bases for J; bases not matched to a gene: 4. For the CDR3, the DNA is TGCGCCAGCAGCCGTTCGGGACTAGCGGGAGGCTCCTACGAGCAGTACTTC. It codes for CASSRSGLAGGSYEQYF.

Written as DNA, the CDR3 is TGTGCCAGCAGTCCCAGGGACTATGGCTACACCTTC. Translated: CASSPRDYGYTF. This sequence joins TRBV28 and TRBJ1-2, with D possibly matching TRBD1 (5 bases). CDR1 and CDR2 from the germline V gene are MDHEN and SYDVKM. Between the trimmed V and J ends, which lost 5 bases and 3 bases, there was a span of 7 bases. CDR3 length: 12 residues.